This T cell receptor beta chain came from a study of blood T cells in healthy people across ages. Turning to the study itself: There was about one barcoded beta molecule captured by template switching per two T cells.

The CDR3 is made up of 12 amino acids. From germline, CDR1 is SEHNR and CDR2 FQNEAQ (reference sequence). Next came a second PCR, run for about 7 to 11 cycles, which used a sample-barcoded 5' primer along with a J-beta primer mix. In TCRdb, the 5' RACE reads were re-called with MiXCR into one record per CDR3 protein. The table has over a million distinct CDR3 sequences, more than 40% seen once; the top ten hold 15% to 20%. In terms of origin and age, donors were healthy Caucasian individuals from Russia aged roughly 6 to 90. Details on this clonotype: Its antigen is still unknown.

Study-wide results and caveats: The CMV status of each donor remained undetermined, and this could have confounded shifts in expanded clonotypes. Older age coincided with a roughly linear decline in TCR beta diversity per million T cells.

Sample: blood. This rearrangement joins TRBV7-9 to TRBJ2-4; D not resolved. The DNA end favors TRBJ2-7, so the J call may be wrong. The receptor was isolated from a woman aged 55-69 years in good health. CDR3 loop: CASSPQEHEQYF. DNA of the CDR3: TGTGCCAGCAGCCCTCAGGAACACGAGCAGTACTTC.